A single sample gave rise to the 2 T cell receptor beta chains below, sequenced in a study of patients and donors after allogeneic stem cell transplantation. In TCRdb, the RT-PCR reads were re-called with MiXCR into one record per CDR3 protein. Among roughly 190,000 distinct CDR3 sequences, 41% were seen once, and the ten largest hold about 35%. The sample was blood, either unsorted or a sorted T cell fraction (not recorded which). The receptor source for this set is a human donor who was either an allogeneic HSCT recipient or a stem cell or donor lymphocyte infusion donor (not recorded which). It is not recorded whose cells these are; they may come from a transplant donor.

This clonotype turned up a few times. The chain joins TRBV6-2 or TRBV6-3 to TRBJ2-3, with 9 bases identical to TRBD2. Germline values: CDR1 MNHEY, CDR2 SVGEGT. This CDR3 comprises 16 residues. Trimming at V came to 3 bases and at J to 2 bases, leaving 6 bases not matched to a gene. This CDR3 reads CASSYWLAGITDTQYF. DNA of the CDR3: TGTGCCAGCAGTTATTGGCTAGCGGGAATCACAGATACGCAGTATTTT.

The chain uses TRBV29-1 and TRBJ2-1, with D perhaps matching TRBD2 (6 bases). The CDR3 loop spans 16 amino acids. In germline, CDR1 is SQVTM, CDR2 ANQGSEA. The ends were cut back, 1 base at V and 0 bases at J, with 13 bases in the middle. CDR3 in amino acids: CSVEGASESSYNEQFF. CDR3 coding DNA: TGCAGCGTTGAAGGGGCTAGCGAAAGCTCCTACAATGAGCAGTTCTTC.